The present entry profiles one TCR beta chain with its context. Antigen specificity is unknown. This sample stems from a study of T cell responses to AZD1222 COVID-19 vaccine. Points from the study as a whole: A rise in Spike-specific TCR breadth and depth followed two AZD1222 doses. It should be noted that donors were predominantly white British and more often female, and clonal diversity was possibly underestimated. Reports indicate that nearly half of spike-specific TCRs are directed at unmutated variant regions. There were repertoire samples only from the period after the peak T cell response.

V lost 6 bases and J 3 bases, leaving 15 bases between the germline ends. The CDR3 loop spans 15 amino acids. CDR1 and CDR2 (germline): MDHEN, SYDVKM. TCRdb's copy holds only in-frame clones and misses some; the assay was immunoSEQ multiplex PCR. This table holds roughly 100,000 clones, about nine tenths found once. Sequencing was performed on peripheral blood, taken 28 days after the second dose of the MenACWY control vaccine. This chain connects TRBV28 to TRBJ1-5; possibly TRBD1 for D (5 bases). The TCR originated in an adult who received the MenACWY meningococcal vaccine as a control. CDR3: CASRPPTGLNQPQHF. The CDR3 DNA sequence: TGTGCCAGCAGGCCCCCCACAGGACTCAATCAGCCCCAGCATTTT.